This TCR beta chain originates from a study of CXCR3-negative and CXCR3-positive naive CD8 T cells. Study conclusions and caveats: CXCR3-expressing naive cells carried TRB CDR3s more hydrophobic than those of CXCR3-negative naive cells.

Regarding this clonotype: Antigen: not known.

CDR1 SSHAT and CDR2 FNYEAQ come from the germline V gene (reference sequence). The CDR3 extends over 16 amino acids. UMI-labeled 5' RACE TRB cDNA libraries were prepared from the cells. TCRdb reprocessed the 5' RACE reads; each CDR3 protein has one entry and no DNA is given. This sample contains 41,000 or so distinct CDR3 sequences. This sequence originates from a human donor in good health. Some clones in this sample may be carry-over from other donors' samples. The rearrangement uses TRBV7-7 and TRBJ2-5; TCRdb outputs TRBD1, but without DNA this stays unchecked. The sample taken for sequencing was naive CXCR3- CD8+ T cells from blood. Subset meaning: CD45RO-CCR7+CD27+CD95- naive CD8+ T cells lacking CXCR3 (TNR3-). The CDR3 sequence is CASSRHDGTAGETQYF.